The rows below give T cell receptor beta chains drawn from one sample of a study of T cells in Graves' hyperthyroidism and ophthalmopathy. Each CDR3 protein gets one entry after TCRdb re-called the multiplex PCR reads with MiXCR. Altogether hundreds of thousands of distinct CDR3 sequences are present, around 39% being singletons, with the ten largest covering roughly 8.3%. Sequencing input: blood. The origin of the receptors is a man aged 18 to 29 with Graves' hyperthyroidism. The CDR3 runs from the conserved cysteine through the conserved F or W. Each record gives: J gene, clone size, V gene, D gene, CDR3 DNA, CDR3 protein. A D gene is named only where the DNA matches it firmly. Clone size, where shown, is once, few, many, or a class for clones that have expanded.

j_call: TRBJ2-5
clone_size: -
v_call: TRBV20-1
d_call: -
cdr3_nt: TGCAGTGCCCCGGAGGGGGGGTACCAAGAGACCCAGTACTTC
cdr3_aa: CSAPEGGYQETQYF

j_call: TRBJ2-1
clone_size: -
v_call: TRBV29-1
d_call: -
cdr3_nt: TGCAGCGTTGGGCGTTCGGATCCCTACAATGAGCAGTTCTTC
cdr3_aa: CSVGRSDPYNEQFF

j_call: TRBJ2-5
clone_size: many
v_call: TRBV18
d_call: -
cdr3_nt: TGTGCCAGCTCACCTACATACCAAGAGACCCAGTACTTC
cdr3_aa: CASSPTYQETQYF

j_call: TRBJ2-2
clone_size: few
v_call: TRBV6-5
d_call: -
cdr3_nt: TGTGCCAGCGGAACCTCCGTCGCCGAGCTGTTTTTT
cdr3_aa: CASGTSVAELFF

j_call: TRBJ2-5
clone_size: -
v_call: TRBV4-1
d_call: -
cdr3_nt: TGTGCCAGCAGCCACGGGGAGGCCCAGTACTTC
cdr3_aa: CASSHGEAQYF

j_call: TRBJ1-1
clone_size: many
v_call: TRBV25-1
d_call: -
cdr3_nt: TGTGCCAGCAGTGATTCGGGGCTGACTGAAGCTTTCTTT
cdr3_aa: CASSDSGLTEAFF

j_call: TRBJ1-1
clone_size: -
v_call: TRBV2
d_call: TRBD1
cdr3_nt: TGTGCCAGCAGCGAACAGGGGGCGAGGGACACTGAAGCTTTCTTT
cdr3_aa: CASSEQGARDTEAFF

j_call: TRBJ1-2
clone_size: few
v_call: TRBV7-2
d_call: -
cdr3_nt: TGTGCCAGCAGCGAACAGGGTCTCAGTGGCTACACCTTC
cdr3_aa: CASSEQGLSGYTF

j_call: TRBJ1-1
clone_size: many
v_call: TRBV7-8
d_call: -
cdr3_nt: TGTGCCAGCAGCGCCTGGGGACTTAACACTGAAGCTTTCTTT
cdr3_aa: CASSAWGLNTEAFF

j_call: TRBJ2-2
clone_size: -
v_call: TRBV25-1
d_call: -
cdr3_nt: TGTGCCAGCAAGGAAACGGGAATAAACACCGAGGAGCTGTTTTTT
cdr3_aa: CASKETGINTEELFF

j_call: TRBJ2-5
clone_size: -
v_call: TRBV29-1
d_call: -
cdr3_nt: TGCAGCGCCGGAGGGGGTATCGAGACCCAGTACTTC
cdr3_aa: CSAGGGIETQYF

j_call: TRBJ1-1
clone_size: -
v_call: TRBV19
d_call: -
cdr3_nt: TGTGCCAGTAGTATAGCCCCGGAACAGCCAACCGAGGCTTTCTTT
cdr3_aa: CASSIAPEQPTEAFF